The 27 T cell receptor beta chains listed next were all sequenced from one sample in a study of shared clonotypes between healthy human individuals. TCRdb's table, derived via immunoSEQ multiplex PCR, lists solely in-frame clones and lacks some. Among 2 million to 2.5 million clones listed, approximately 90% were seen once. The sample was naive CD4+ T cells from PBMCs. Stated subset: CD45RA+ positively selected. Receptor source: a man aged 18-30 years in good health. Some clones in this sample may be carry-over from other donors' samples.

V gene TRBV7-2 combines with J gene TRBJ1-1, with 9 positions matching TRBD1. With V trimmed by 2 bases and J by 8 bases, 3 bases remained unmatched. The CDR3 contains 13 residues. CDR1 is SGHTA, CDR2 FQGNSA, per germline. The CDR3 DNA is TGTGCCAGCAGCTTAAGGACAGGGGCCGAAGCTTTCTTT. This encodes CASSLRTGAEAFF. Complete variable domain (other parts from reference TRBV7-2 and TRBJ1-1): GAGVSQSPSNKVTEKGKDVELRCDPISGHTALYWYRQSLGQGLEFLIYFQGNSAPDKSGLPSDRFSAERTGGSVSTLTIQRTQQEDSAVYLCASSLRTGAEAFFGQGTRLTVV.

The chain carries TRBV7-2 and TRBJ1-2; possibly TRBD1 for D (6 bases). With 9 bases removed from V and 10 bases from J, the gap between germline ends came to 18 bases. This CDR3 contains 12 residues. Germline V CDR1 and CDR2: SGHTA, FQGNSA. CDR3 sequence (DNA): TGTGCCAGTGCCGGGACACCCAGGGTCTACACCTTC. Protein product: CASAGTPRVYTF.

V is TRBV27 and J is TRBJ1-5; TRBD1 might be the D (5 bases). This CDR3 is 14 amino acids long. Germline CDR1 and CDR2: MNHEY and SMNVEV (reference sequence). Between the trimmed V and J ends, which lost 0 bases and 9 bases, there was a span of 12 bases. The CDR3 DNA reads TGTGCCAGCAGTTTATCGAGAGGGGTAGGGCCCCAGCATTTT. This translates into CASSLSRGVGPQHF.

This clone was found once. This rearrangement joins TRBV5-1 to TRBJ2-6, with unresolved D. Trimming shortened V by 0 bases and J by 4 bases, and 11 bases separated the two germline ends. Germline assignment: CDR1 SGHRS and CDR2 YFSETQ. This CDR3 is 16 amino acids long. The CDR3 nucleotides are TGCGCCAGCAGCTTGGCCGGCACCCTGGGGGCCAACGTCCTGACTTTC. It encodes CASSLAGTLGANVLTF.

This clone was picked up one time. The rearrangement links TRBV27 to TRBJ2-7; the D is unclear. The V end was cut by 3 bases, the J end by 4 bases, with 7 bases between. Germline V gene sequence: CDR1 MNHEY, CDR2 SMNVEV (reference sequence). The CDR3 has 12 amino acids. CDR3 amino acids: CASSFVDYEQYF. In nucleotides, the CDR3 is TGTGCCAGCAGTTTTGTAGATTACGAGCAGTACTTC.

The V call is TRBV11-3, the J call TRBJ2-7; D could derive from TRBD1 or TRBD2 (5 bases each). The length of the CDR3 is 15 residues. Trimming removed 8 bases from V and 0 bases from J, with 17 bases in between. Per the germline V gene, CDR1 is SGHNT and CDR2 is YENEEA. The CDR3 loop is CASPREAVSSYEQYF. The CDR3 region has the DNA TGTGCCAGCCCCAGGGAAGCGGTCAGCTCCTACGAGCAGTACTTC.

The chain links TRBV6-1 to TRBJ2-7; D is possibly TRBD1 (6 bases). Germline-derived CDR1 and CDR2 are MNHNS and SASEGT. The CDR3 sequence is 15 residues long. The V end was cut by 8 bases, the J end by 1 base, with 18 bases between. The CDR3 protein is CASCRGRQGSYEQYF. The CDR3 nucleotides read TGTGCCAGCTGCCGCGGCCGGCAGGGGTCCTACGAGCAGTACTTC.

This clone was picked up one time. The chain combines TRBV29-1 with TRBJ1-1, with a weak D call TRBD1 (5 bases). V lost 1 base and J 4 bases, leaving 13 bases between the germline ends. The CDR3 spans 14 residues. Germline CDR1 and CDR2: SQVTM and ANQGSEA. CDR3 coding DNA: TGCAGCGTTGAAGGGGCAGGGCGGGTCACTGAAGCTTTCTTT. As protein: CSVEGAGRVTEAFF.

The chain joins TRBV5-1 to TRBJ2-1, with a weak D call TRBD2 (6 bases). The CDR3 runs to 15 residues. V was trimmed by 4 bases and J by 10 bases, leaving 21 bases between them. Germline CDR1 SGHRS, CDR2 YFSETQ. Written as DNA, the CDR3 is TGCGCCAGCAGCCCTGGGACCAGGTGGGGGGACGAGCAGTTCTTC. Protein sequence: CASSPGTRWGDEQFF. Looking up the rest from reference TRBV5-1 and TRBJ2-1 gives the full variable domain: KAGVTQTPRYLIKTRGQQVTLSCSPISGHRSVSWYQQTPGQGLQFLFEYFSETQRNKGNFPGRFSGRQFSNSRSEMNVSTLELGDSALYLCASSPGTRWGDEQFFGPGTRLTVL.

V is TRBV7-9 and J is TRBJ2-5; 9 nucleotides align to TRBD2. The CDR3 is made up of 17 amino acids. In germline, CDR1 is SEHNR, CDR2 FQNEAQ (reference sequence). After removal of 5 bases from V and 4 bases from J, the junction contained 14 bases not matched to a gene. CDR3: CASSPRGASGTPETQYF. CDR3 sequence (DNA): TGTGCCAGCAGCCCCCGCGGCGCTAGCGGGACCCCAGAGACCCAGTACTTC.

The gene calls are TRBV7-3 and TRBJ2-3, with D possibly being TRBD1 or TRBD2 (6 bases each). Trimming shortened V by 5 bases and J by 5 bases, and 20 bases separated the two germline ends. The germline V gene encodes CDR1 SGHTA and CDR2 FQGTGA. The CDR3 length is 16 residues. The CDR3 loop reads CASSPSTGRGGDTQYF. The CDR3 bases are TGTGCCAGCAGCCCTTCGACAGGTCGGGGAGGAGATACGCAGTATTTT.

The chain combines TRBV5-4 with TRBJ1-4; D might be TRBD1 (5 bases). Between the trimmed V and J ends, which lost 0 bases and 5 bases, there was a span of 14 bases. Germline V lookup: CDR1 SGHNT, CDR2 YYREEE (reference sequence). This CDR3 region has 16 residues. The CDR3 bases are TGTGCCAGCAGCTTGGGTCTAGGGGACGGGAATGAAAAACTGTTTTTT. Translating it yields CASSLGLGDGNEKLFF.

The J gene is TRBJ1-2, the V gene TRBV7-9; 8 positions agree with TRBD1. The CDR3 is 14 amino acids. Germline CDR1 and CDR2: SEHNR and FQNEAQ (reference sequence). V lost 4 bases to trimming and J lost 10 bases; unmatched junction nucleotides: 11. CDR3 region: CASSWADRVLPYTF. The CDR3 region has the DNA TGTGCCAGCAGCTGGGCGGACAGGGTTTTGCCCTACACCTTC.

The chain couples TRBV5-5 to TRBJ1-2; D is unclear. This CDR3 spans 15 amino acids. CDR1 is SGHKS and CDR2 is YYEKEE in the germline V gene (reference sequence). Trimming pared 3 bases from V and 2 bases from J, leaving 14 bases between. The CDR3 reads CASSWGLRVNYGYTF. DNA of the CDR3: TGTGCCAGCAGCTGGGGATTGAGGGTAAACTATGGCTACACCTTC.

The chain recombines TRBV6-5 with TRBJ1-6, with 7 bases aligning to TRBD1. The CDR3 is 14 residues long. V was pared by 6 bases and J by 8 bases, with 7 bases of the junction left unmatched. Germline V CDR1 and CDR2: MNHEY, SVGAGI. The CDR3 loop is CASRYRGVHSPLHF. In nucleotides, the CDR3 is TGTGCCAGCAGGTACAGGGGAGTGCATTCACCCCTCCACTTT.

The J gene is TRBJ2-7, the V gene TRBV14; D may be TRBD1 (5 bases). In germline, CDR1 is SGHDN, CDR2 FVKESK. Deletions cut 3 bases from V and 6 bases from J, with 18 bases between. The CDR3 is 15 residues long. This CDR3 reads CASSQRWQGVAEQYF. The CDR3 DNA reads as TGTGCCAGCAGCCAGAGATGGCAGGGCGTTGCCGAGCAGTACTTC.

In its sample, this clone was seen a few times. At one of its ends the junction is not consistent with the germline gene, which may arise from a read error. The rearrangement links TRBV6-4 to TRBJ1-1; the D gene is possibly TRBD1 (6 bases). This CDR3 has 11 amino acids. Germline loops: CDR1 MRHNA, CDR2 SNTAGT. The CDR3 DNA is TGTGCCAGCAGAGGGGGACCCTTCTCCGATTTT. This sequence encodes CASRGGPFSDF.

The rearrangement uses TRBV15 and TRBJ2-7; no reliable D call. In germline, CDR1 is LNHNV, CDR2 YYDKDF (reference sequence). This CDR3 has 15 residues. Trimming stripped 4 bases from V and 4 bases from J, with 17 bases between. CDR3 amino acids: CATSIYGRLGYEQYF. The CDR3 DNA reads as TGTGCCACCAGCATCTACGGTCGACTGGGGTACGAGCAGTACTTC.

The V gene is TRBV7-2, the J gene TRBJ1-2, with D uncertain. V was trimmed by 7 bases and J by 2 bases, leaving 11 bases between them. The germline CDR1 and CDR2 sequences are SGHTA and FQGNSA. The CDR3 contains 13 residues. The CDR3, as DNA: TGTGCCAGCACTCCGGACCGGAACTATGGCTACACCTTC. Its translation is CASTPDRNYGYTF.

The chain joins TRBV7-8 to TRBJ2-3; 9 bases agree with TRBD1. This CDR3 region has 15 residues. Germline CDR1 reads SGHVS; CDR2 reads FQNEAQ. After removal of 5 bases from V and 12 bases from J, the junction contained 15 bases not matched to a gene. This CDR3 reads CASSGTGTGLRNQYF. CDR3 coding DNA: TGTGCCAGCAGCGGTACCGGGACAGGGCTGCGTAATCAGTATTTT. Drawing the rest from reference TRBV7-8 and TRBJ2-3, the complete variable domain is GAGVSQSPRYKVAKRGQDVALRCDPISGHVSLFWYQQALGQGPEFLTYFQNEAQLDKSGLPSDRFFAERPEGSVSTLKIQRTQQEDSAVYLCASSGTGTGLRNQYFGPGTRLTVL.

As DNA, the CDR3 is TGTGCCGGCTCCTCGGACAGGGTTGGCTACACCTTC. Protein sequence: CAGSSDRVGYTF. The gene calls are TRBV19 and TRBJ1-2; the match to TRBD1 covers 8 bases. Losses at the gene ends were 11 bases for V and 7 bases for J; bases not matched to a gene: 9. The V gene's germline CDR1 is LNHDA and CDR2 SQIVND (reference sequence). CDR3 size: 12 residues.

Regarding this clone: Distinct nucleotide sequences in the sample also encode this CDR3. This sequence joins TRBV5-1 and TRBJ2-1; D gene uncertain. Between the trimmed V and J ends, which lost 4 bases and 0 bases, there was a span of 11 bases. Germline V gene lookup returns CDR1 SGHRS and CDR2 YFSETQ. There are 15 residues in the CDR3. The CDR3 loop is CASSLDTSSYNEQFF. The CDR3, as DNA: TGCGCCAGCAGCCTCGATACGAGCTCCTACAATGAGCAGTTCTTC.

This chain uses TRBV5-1 with TRBJ2-5; TRBD1 matches at 9 bases. With V trimmed by 0 bases and J by 0 bases, 3 bases remained unmatched. This CDR3 has 16 residues. Germline CDR1 is SGHRS and CDR2 is YFSETQ. The chain's CDR3 is CASSLAGTGNQETQYF. In nucleotides, the CDR3 is TGCGCCAGCAGCTTGGCCGGGACAGGGAACCAAGAGACCCAGTACTTC.

The chain recombines TRBV27 with TRBJ2-7, with TRBD1 as a possible D gene (5 bases). The CDR3 loop spans 14 amino acids. The V gene lost 4 bases and the J gene lost 2 bases, with 12 bases spanning the gap. Germline V lookup: CDR1 MNHEY, CDR2 SMNVEV (reference sequence). The CDR3 loop is CASSSSVGPYEQYF. CDR3 coding DNA: TGTGCCAGCAGTTCCTCCGTGGGGCCCTACGAGCAGTACTTC.

A word on this clone: The same CDR3 can be traced to other DNA sequences in this sample. The J gene is TRBJ1-2, the V gene TRBV5-1; 8 nucleotides match TRBD1. J lost 5 bases, V lost 8 bases, and 14 bases had no gene match. The CDR3 has 15 residues. Germline CDR1 and CDR2: SGHRS and YFSETQ. The CDR3 DNA sequence: TGCGCCAGTGCCAATCCAGGGGGCGCCCCGTATGGCTACACCTTC. It encodes CASANPGGAPYGYTF.

The genes are TRBV6-1 and TRBJ2-7; the D is unclear. V was pared by 7 bases and J by 3 bases, with 10 bases between. This CDR3 region has 12 residues. Looked up from germline, CDR1 is MNHNS and CDR2 is SASEGT. The CDR3 nucleotides read TGTGCCAGCATTCAAGACAACTACGAGCAGTACTTC. Its protein is CASIQDNYEQYF.

This clone appeared a single time. The V call is TRBV10-3, the J call TRBJ2-7; 8 nucleotides agree with TRBD1. The ends lost 6 bases at V and 1 base at J; junction bases unmatched: 14. CDR1 and CDR2 from the germline V gene are ENHRY and SYGVKD. This CDR3 spans 17 amino acids. This CDR3 is CAIRGDYGQGKSYEQYF. For the CDR3, the DNA is TGTGCCATCAGGGGAGATTATGGACAGGGAAAATCCTACGAGCAGTACTTC.